This record concerns one T cell receptor (beta chain) sequence. The data were taken from a study of blood T cell repertoires in COVID-19. Study background: In each case, the material was cDNA or gDNA derived from T cells, B-cell-depleted T cells, or PBMCs.

Authors' data handling: Nucleated cell number was recorded as an estimate derived from reference gene primer amplification. Sequencing used immunoSEQ multiplex PCR; TCRdb keeps in-frame clones, though not all of them. V, J and clone size were drawn from that table, and D and trimming were deduced from the DNA. The sample holds some 150,000 clones, roughly nine tenths seen once. V lost 4 bases to trimming and J lost 8 bases, with 13 bases between them. The germline gives CDR1 SGDLS, CDR2 YYNGEE. The CDR3 consists of 13 residues. The TCR was taken from a woman between 40 and 55 years old with acute or convalescent COVID-19. The sequenced sample was peripheral blood. The rearrangement uses TRBV9 and TRBJ2-1; D perhaps matches TRBD1 (6 bases). For the CDR3, the DNA is TGTGCCAGCAGCCCACGGACAGTTGATGAGCAGTTCTTC. Protein: CASSPRTVDEQFF.